Only a few counts were recorded for the clone carrying this T cell receptor beta chain. This sample is part of a study of T cell repertoires in cytomegalovirus infection. TCRdb reprocessed the reads with MiXCR, giving one entry per CDR3 protein. The sample records around 740,000 distinct CDR3 sequences, roughly 35% being singletons. This receptor was identified in a human donor in good health (CMV status not recorded). Some clones in this sample may be carry-over from other donors' samples. The material sequenced was PBMCs.

The CDR3 sequence: CASSLGPNFETQYF. The DNA for the CDR3 is TGTGCCAGCAGCTTAGGCCCTAATTTTGAGACCCAGTACTTC. This sequence joins TRBV7-2 and TRBJ2-5, with D unclear. The ends were cut back, 1 base at V and 5 bases at J, with 11 bases in the middle. CDR3 length: 14 residues. Per the germline V gene, CDR1 is SGHTA and CDR2 is FQGNSA.